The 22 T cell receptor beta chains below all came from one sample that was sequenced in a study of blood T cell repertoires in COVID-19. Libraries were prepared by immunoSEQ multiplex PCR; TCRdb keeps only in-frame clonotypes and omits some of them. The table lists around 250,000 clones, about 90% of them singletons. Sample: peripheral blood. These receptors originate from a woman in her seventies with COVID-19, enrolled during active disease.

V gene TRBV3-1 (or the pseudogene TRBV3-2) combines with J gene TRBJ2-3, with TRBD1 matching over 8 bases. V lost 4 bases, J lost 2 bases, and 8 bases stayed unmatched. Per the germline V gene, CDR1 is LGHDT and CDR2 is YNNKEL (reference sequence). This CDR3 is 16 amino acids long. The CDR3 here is CASSLRDRPITDTQYF. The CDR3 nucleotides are TGTGCCAGCAGCCTCCGGGACAGGCCGATCACAGATACGCAGTATTTT.

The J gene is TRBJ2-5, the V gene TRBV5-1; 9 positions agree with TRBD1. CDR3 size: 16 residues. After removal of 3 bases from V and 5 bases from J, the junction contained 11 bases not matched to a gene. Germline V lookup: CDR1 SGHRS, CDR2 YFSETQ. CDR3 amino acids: CASSYNPGQGAETQYF. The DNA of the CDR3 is TGCGCCAGCAGCTATAATCCGGGACAGGGTGCCGAGACCCAGTACTTC.

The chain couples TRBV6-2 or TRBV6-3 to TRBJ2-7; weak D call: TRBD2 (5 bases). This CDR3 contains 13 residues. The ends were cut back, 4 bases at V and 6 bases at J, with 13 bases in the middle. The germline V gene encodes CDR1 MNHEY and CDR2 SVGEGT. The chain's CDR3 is CASSFIKAGEQYF. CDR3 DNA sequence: TGTGCCAGCAGTTTTATCAAGGCGGGCGAGCAGTACTTC.

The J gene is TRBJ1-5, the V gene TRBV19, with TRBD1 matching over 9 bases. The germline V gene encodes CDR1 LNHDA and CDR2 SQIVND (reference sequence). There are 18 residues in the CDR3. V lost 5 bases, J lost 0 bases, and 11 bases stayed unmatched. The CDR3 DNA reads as TGTGCCAGTAGTCCGGGACAGGGCTTACATTATAGCAATCAGCCCCAGCATTTT. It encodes CASSPGQGLHYSNQPQHF.

The CDR3 DNA follows: TGTGCCAGCAGCGAAGGTGGGGGGGTCTTAGAAGAGACCCAGTACTTC. This gives the protein CASSEGGGVLEETQYF. This chain connects TRBV28 to TRBJ2-5; 7 bases agree with TRBD2. After removal of 6 bases from V and 3 bases from J, the junction contained 13 bases not matched to a gene. Germline V gene lookup returns CDR1 MDHEN and CDR2 SYDVKM. The CDR3 is made up of 16 amino acids.

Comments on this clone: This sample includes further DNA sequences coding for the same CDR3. In DNA, the CDR3 is TGTGCCAGCAGCGTAGGGTTAGCGGGAGCGGAGACCCAGTACTTC. Translation: CASSVGLAGAETQYF. The chain couples TRBV9 to TRBJ2-5; 9 nucleotides align to TRBD2. J was trimmed by 5 bases and V by 0 bases; bases with no gene match: 5. The CDR3 runs 15 residues. Germline values: CDR1 SGDLS, CDR2 YYNGEE.

The CDR3 loop reads CASSRRAGGMLETQYF. The CDR3 DNA is TGTGCCAGCAGCCGCCGCGCAGGGGGCATGTTGGAGACCCAGTACTTC. The chain carries TRBV3-1 (or the pseudogene TRBV3-2) and TRBJ2-5; 8 bases agree with TRBD1. Germline CDR1 and CDR2: LGHDT and YNNKEL (reference sequence). The trim removed 4 bases at V and 5 bases at J, leaving 12 bases unmatched. CDR3 length equals 16 residues.

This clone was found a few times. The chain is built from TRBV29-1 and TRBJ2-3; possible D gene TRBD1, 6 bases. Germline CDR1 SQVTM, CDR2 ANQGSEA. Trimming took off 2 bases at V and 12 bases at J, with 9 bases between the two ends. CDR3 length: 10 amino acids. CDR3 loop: CSVEPGAQYF. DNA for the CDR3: TGCAGCGTTGAACCAGGGGCTCAGTATTTT.

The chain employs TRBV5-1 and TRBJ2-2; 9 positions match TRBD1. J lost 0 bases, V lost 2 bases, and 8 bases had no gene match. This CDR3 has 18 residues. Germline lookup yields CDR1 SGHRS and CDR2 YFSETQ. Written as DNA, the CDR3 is TGCGCCAGCAGCTTTCTTCCCCGGACAGGGGCGAACACCGGGGAGCTGTTTTTT. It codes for CASSFLPRTGANTGELFF.

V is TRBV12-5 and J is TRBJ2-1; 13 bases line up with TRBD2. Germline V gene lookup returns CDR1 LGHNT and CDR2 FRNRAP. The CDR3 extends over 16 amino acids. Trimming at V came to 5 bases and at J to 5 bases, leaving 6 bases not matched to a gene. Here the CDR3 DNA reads TGTGCTAGTGGTCCCTCGGGACTAGCGGGAAACAATGAGCAGTTCTTC. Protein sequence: CASGPSGLAGNNEQFF.

The CDR3 DNA reads TGTGCCACCAGTGATTCGTCGACAGGGGCCTACGAGCAGTACTTC. Encoded protein: CATSDSSTGAYEQYF. V usage is TRBV24-1 and J usage is TRBJ2-7; 8 nucleotides agree with TRBD1. V gave up 2 bases and J gave up 2 bases; unmatched junction bases: 4. The CDR3 covers 15 residues. Germline CDR1 and CDR2: KGHDR and SFDVKD.

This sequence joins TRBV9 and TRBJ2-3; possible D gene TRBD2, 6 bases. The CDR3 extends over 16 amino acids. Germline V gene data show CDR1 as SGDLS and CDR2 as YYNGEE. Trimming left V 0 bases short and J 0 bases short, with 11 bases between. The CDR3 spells CASSVGVAASTDTQYF. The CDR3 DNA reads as TGTGCCAGCAGCGTAGGCGTAGCGGCTAGCACAGATACGCAGTATTTT.

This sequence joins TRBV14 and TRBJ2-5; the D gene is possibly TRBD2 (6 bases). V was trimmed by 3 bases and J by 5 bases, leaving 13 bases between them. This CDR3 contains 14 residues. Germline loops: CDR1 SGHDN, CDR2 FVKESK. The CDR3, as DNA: TGTGCCAGCAGCCAGACTGGGACTCCGGAGACCCAGTACTTC. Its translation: CASSQTGTPETQYF. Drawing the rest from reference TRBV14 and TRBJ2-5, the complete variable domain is EAGVTQFPSHSVIEKGQTVTLRCDPISGHDNLYWYRRVMGKEIKFLLHFVKESKQDESGMPNNRFLAERTGGTYSTLKVQPAELEDSGVYFCASSQTGTPETQYFGPGTRLLVL.

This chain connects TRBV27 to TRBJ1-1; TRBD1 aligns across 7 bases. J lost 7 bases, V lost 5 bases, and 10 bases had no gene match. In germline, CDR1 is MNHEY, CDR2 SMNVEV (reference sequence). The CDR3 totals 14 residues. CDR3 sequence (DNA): TGTGCCAGCAGTCCGACAGGGAAGGCCATTGAAGCTTTCTTT. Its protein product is CASSPTGKAIEAFF.

The CDR3 DNA reads as TGTGCCAGCAGTTTATATCCGGGGGTGAACACTGAAGCTTTCTTT. Encoded protein: CASSLYPGVNTEAFF. The gene calls are TRBV28 and TRBJ1-1; D is perhaps TRBD1 (5 bases). Germline V gene lookup returns CDR1 MDHEN and CDR2 SYDVKM. The germline V and J ends were trimmed by 1 base and 0 bases, with 9 bases remaining between them. This CDR3 has 15 residues.

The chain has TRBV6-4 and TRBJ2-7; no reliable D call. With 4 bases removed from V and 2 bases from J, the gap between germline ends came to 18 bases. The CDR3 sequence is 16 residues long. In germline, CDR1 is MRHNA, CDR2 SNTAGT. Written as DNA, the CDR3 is TGTGCCAGCAGTGCCTATGTAGGCAGAGACACCTACGAGCAGTACTTC. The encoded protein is CASSAYVGRDTYEQYF.

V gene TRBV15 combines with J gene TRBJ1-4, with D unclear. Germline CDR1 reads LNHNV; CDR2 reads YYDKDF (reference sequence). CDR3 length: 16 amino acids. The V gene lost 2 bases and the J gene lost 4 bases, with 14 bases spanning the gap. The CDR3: CATSRTGRGGNEKLFF. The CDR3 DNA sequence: TGTGCCACCAGCAGAACCGGGAGAGGCGGTAATGAAAAACTGTTTTTT.

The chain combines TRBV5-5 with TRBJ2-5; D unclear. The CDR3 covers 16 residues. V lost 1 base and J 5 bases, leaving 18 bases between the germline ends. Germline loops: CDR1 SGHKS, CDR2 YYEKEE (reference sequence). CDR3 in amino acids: CASSLSWRNTWETQYF. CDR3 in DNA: TGTGCCAGCAGCTTGTCGTGGCGGAATACTTGGGAGACCCAGTACTTC.

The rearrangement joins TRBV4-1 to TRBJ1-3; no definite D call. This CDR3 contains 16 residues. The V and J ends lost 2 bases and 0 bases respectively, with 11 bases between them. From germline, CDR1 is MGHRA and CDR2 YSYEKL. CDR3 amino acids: CASSQQTNPSGNTIYF. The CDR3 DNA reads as TGCGCCAGCAGCCAACAGACAAACCCCTCTGGAAACACCATATATTTT.

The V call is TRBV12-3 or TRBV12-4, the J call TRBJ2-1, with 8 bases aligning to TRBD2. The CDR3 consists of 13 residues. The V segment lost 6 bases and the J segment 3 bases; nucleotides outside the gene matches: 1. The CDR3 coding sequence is TGTGCCAGCAGGAGCGGGGGCTACAATGAGCAGTTCTTC. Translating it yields CASRSGGYNEQFF.

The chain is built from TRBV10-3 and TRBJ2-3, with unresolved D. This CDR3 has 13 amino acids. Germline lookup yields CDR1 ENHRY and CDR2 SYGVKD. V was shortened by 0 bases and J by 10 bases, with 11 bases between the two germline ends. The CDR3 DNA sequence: TGTGCCATCAGTGAGTCTAGTCCGAGTTCGCAGTATTTT. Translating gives CAISESSPSSQYF.

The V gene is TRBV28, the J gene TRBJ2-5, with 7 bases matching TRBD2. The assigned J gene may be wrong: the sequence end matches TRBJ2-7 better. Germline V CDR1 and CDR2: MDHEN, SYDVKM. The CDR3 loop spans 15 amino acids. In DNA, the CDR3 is TGTGCCAGCGGTCCCCCAGGCGGGAGCTCCTACGAGCAGTACTTC. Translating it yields CASGPPGGSSYEQYF.